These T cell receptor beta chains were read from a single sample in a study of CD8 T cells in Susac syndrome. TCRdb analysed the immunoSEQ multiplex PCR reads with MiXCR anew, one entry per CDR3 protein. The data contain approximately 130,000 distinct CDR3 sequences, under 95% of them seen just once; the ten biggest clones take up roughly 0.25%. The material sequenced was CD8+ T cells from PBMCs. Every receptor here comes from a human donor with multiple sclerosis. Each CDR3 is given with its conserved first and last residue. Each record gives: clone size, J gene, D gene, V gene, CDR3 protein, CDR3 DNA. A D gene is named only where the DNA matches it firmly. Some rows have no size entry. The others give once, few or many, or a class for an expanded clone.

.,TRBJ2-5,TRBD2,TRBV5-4,CASSPGLAGGQETQYF,TGTGCCAGCAGTCCCGGACTAGCGGGAGGCCAAGAGACCCAGTACTTC
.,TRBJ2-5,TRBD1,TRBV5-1,CASSRGDRGIQETQYF,TGCGCCAGCAGCCGAGGGGACAGGGGCATCCAAGAGACCCAGTACTTC
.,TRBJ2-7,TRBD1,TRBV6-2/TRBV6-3,CASSLLGQGYEQYF,TGTGCCAGCAGCCTCCTGGGACAGGGCTACGAGCAGTACTTC
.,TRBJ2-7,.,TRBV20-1,CSARPLGTREQYF,TGCAGTGCTAGGCCCTTGGGAACGCGGGAGCAGTACTTC
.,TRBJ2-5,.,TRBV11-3,CASSPPDYQETQYF,TGTGCCAGCAGCCCCCCGGACTACCAAGAGACCCAGTACTTC
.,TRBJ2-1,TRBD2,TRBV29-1,CSDLTSGSVYNEQFF,TGCAGCGACCTCACTAGCGGGAGTGTCTACAATGAGCAGTTCTTC
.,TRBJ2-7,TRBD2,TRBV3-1,CASSRGAGGDYEQYF,TGTGCCAGCAGCCGGGGAGCGGGAGGGGACTACGAGCAGTACTTC
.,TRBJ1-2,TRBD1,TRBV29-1,CSVPTGKGYTF,TGCAGCGTCCCGACAGGGAAGGGCTACACCTTC
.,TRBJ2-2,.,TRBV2,CASLKPGRDGELFF,TGTGCCAGCCTCAAACCAGGCCGAGACGGGGAGCTGTTTTTT
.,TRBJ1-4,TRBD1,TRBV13,CASSRQGAGEKLFF,TGTGCCAGCAGTCGACAGGGGGCGGGTGAAAAACTGTTTTTT
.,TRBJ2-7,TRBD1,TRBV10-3,CAIKTGTEVSYEQYF,TGTGCCATCAAGACCGGGACAGAGGTCTCCTACGAGCAGTACTTC
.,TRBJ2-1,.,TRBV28,CASSLSWFNEQFF,TGTGCCAGCAGTTTATCCTGGTTCAATGAGCAGTTCTTC
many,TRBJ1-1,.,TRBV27,CASRTQNTEAFF,TGTGCCAGCAGAACCCAAAACACTGAAGCTTTCTTT
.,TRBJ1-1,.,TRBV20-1,CSARDSTAVEAFF,TGCAGTGCTAGAGATAGCACAGCAGTTGAAGCTTTCTTT
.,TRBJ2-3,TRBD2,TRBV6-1,CASTPGLAGGGTDTQYF,TGTGCCAGCACGCCTGGGCTAGCGGGAGGTGGCACAGATACGCAGTATTTT
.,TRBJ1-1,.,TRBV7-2,CASSLGGQNTEAFF,TGTGCCAGCAGCCTAGGGGGACAGAACACTGAAGCTTTCTTT
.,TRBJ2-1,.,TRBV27,CASSIQKGEQFF,TGTGCCAGCAGTATCCAGAAGGGTGAGCAGTTCTTC
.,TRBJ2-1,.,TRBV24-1,CATSESGRYNEQFF,TGTGCCACCAGTGAAAGCGGCAGATACAATGAGCAGTTCTTC
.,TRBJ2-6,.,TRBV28,CASRSLGANVLTF,TGTGCCAGCAGGTCTTTGGGGGCCAACGTCCTGACTTTC
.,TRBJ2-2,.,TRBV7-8,CASSLVLSGTSITGELFF,TGTGCCAGCAGCTTAGTGTTATCGGGGACTTCAATCACCGGGGAGCTGTTTTTT
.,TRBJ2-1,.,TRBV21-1,CASSPQATAYNEQFF,TGTGCCAGCAGCCCCCAGGCCACAGCTTACAATGAGCAGTTCTTC
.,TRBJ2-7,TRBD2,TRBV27,CASSSLAASYEQYF,TGTGCCAGCAGTTCCCTAGCGGCATCCTACGAGCAGTACTTC
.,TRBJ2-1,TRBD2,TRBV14,CASSQDAGLPFYEQFF,TGTGCCAGCAGCCAAGATGCGGGACTACCCTTTTATGAGCAGTTCTTC
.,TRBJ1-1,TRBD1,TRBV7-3,CASSDTGAAEAFF,TGTGCCAGCAGCGATACAGGGGCCGCTGAAGCTTTCTTT
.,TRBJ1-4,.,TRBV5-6,CASSLGATGSGIEKLFF,TGTGCCAGCAGCTTGGGGGCCACAGGGTCCGGAATTGAAAAACTGTTTTTT
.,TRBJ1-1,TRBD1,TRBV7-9,CATPDRGNTEAFF,TGTGCCACCCCAGACAGGGGGAACACTGAAGCTTTCTTT
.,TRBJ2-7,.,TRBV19,CASSTDRIPYEQYF,TGTGCCAGTAGTACCGACAGGATCCCCTACGAGCAGTACTTC
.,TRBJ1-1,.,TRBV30,CAWKRPQADTEAFF,TGTGCCTGGAAAAGACCTCAGGCGGACACTGAAGCTTTCTTT